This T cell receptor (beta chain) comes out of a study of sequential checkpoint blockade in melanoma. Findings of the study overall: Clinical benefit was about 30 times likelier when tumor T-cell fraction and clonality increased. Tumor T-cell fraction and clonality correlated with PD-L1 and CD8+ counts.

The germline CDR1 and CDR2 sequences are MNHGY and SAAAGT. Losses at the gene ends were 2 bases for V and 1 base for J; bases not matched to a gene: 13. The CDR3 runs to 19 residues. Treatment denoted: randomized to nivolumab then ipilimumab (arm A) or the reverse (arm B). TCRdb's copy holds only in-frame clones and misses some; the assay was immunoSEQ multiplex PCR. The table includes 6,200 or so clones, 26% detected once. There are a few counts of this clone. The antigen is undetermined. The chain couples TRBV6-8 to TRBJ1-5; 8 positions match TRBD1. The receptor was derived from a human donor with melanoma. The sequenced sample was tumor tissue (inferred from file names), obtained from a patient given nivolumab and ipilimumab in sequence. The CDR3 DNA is TGTGCCAGCAGTTACCGGTGGGACAGGTTACGTTGGAGCAATCAGCCCCAGCATTTT. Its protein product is CASSYRWDRLRWSNQPQHF.